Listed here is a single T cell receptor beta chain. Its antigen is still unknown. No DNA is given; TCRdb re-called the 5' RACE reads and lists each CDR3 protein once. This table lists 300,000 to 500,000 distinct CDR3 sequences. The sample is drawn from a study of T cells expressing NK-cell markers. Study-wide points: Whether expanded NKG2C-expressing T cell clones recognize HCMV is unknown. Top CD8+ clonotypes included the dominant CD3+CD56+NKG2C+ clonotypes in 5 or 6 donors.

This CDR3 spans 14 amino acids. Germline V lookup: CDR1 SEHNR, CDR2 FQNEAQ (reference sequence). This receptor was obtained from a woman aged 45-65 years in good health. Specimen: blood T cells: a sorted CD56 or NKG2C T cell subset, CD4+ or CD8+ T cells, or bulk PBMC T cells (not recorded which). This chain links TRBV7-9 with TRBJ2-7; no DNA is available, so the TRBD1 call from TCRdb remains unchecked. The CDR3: CASSFELPGAEQYF. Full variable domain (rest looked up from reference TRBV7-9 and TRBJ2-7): DTGVSQNPRHKITKRGQNVTFRCDPISEHNRLYWYRQTLGQGPEFLTYFQNEAQLEKSRLLSDRFSAERPKGSFSTLEIQRTEQGDSAMYLCASSFELPGAEQYFGPGTRLTVT.